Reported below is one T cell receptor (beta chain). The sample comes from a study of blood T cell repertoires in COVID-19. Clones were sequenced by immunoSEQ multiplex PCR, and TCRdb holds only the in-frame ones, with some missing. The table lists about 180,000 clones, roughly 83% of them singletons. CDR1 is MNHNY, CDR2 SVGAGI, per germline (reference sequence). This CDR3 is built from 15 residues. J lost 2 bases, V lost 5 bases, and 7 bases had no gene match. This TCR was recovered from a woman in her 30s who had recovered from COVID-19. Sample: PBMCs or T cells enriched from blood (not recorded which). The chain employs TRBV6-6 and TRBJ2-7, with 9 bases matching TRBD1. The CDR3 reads CASSPRGDRAYEQYF. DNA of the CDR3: TGTGCCAGCAGTCCCAGGGGGGACAGGGCCTACGAGCAGTACTTC.